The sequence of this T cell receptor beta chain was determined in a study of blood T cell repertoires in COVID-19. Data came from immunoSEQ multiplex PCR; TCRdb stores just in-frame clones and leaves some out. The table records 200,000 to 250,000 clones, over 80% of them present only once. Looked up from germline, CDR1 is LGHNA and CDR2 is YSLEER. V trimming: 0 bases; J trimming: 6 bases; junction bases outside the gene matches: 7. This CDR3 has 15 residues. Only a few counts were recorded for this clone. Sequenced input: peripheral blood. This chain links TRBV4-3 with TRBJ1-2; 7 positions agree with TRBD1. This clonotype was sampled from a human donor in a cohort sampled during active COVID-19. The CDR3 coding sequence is TGCGCCAGCAGCCAAGATGTCGCAGGGGGGAATGGCTACACCTTC. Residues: CASSQDVAGGNGYTF.